This entry lists 23 T cell receptor beta chains sequenced from one sample in a study of control samples from healthy donors and cancer patients. The repertoire was sequenced with immunoSEQ multiplex PCR; TCRdb's copy has only in-frame clones and lacks some. This table holds 25,000 to 35,000 clones, 79% found once. Input material: PBMCs. The receptors stem from a man in his sixties with head and neck cancer.

CDR3 DNA: TGCGCCAGCGCCTGGACTAGCGGGAGCCCGATCAACAATGAGCAGTTCTTC. Amino acids: CASAWTSGSPINNEQFF. This chain links TRBV5-1 with TRBJ2-1, with 13 bases fitting TRBD2. The CDR3 has 17 residues. Germline lookup yields CDR1 SGHRS and CDR2 YFSETQ. J lost 5 bases, V lost 7 bases, and 12 bases had no gene match.

This chain links TRBV27 with TRBJ2-3; TRBD2 aligns across 7 bases. There are 16 residues in the CDR3. Germline V lookup: CDR1 MNHEY, CDR2 SMNVEV (reference sequence). Trimming cost V 1 base and J 2 bases; bases outside gene matches: 6. CDR3 in DNA: TGTGCCAGCAGTTTATTCTCTAGCGGATTCACAGATACGCAGTATTTT. It specifies CASSLFSSGFTDTQYF.

The rearrangement uses TRBV5-1 and TRBJ2-2; a weak D match, TRBD2 (6 bases). V shed 4 bases and J shed 0 bases, with 10 bases lying between them. The CDR3 is made up of 15 amino acids. Germline lookup yields CDR1 SGHRS and CDR2 YFSETQ. The CDR3 coding sequence is TGCGCCAGCAGCCTTAGCGGAGCGAACACCGGGGAGCTGTTTTTT. Translating gives CASSLSGANTGELFF.

The rearrangement joins TRBV5-1 to TRBJ1-1, with 9 bases fitting TRBD1. After removal of 4 bases from V and 5 bases from J, the junction contained 15 bases not matched to a gene. This CDR3 is 17 amino acids long. Germline V CDR1 and CDR2: SGHRS, YFSETQ. DNA for the CDR3: TGCGCCAGCAGCCCTCCAACCGGGACAGGGAGAGGGACTGAAGCTTTCTTT. Residues: CASSPPTGTGRGTEAFF.

This chain joins TRBV19 and TRBJ2-3, with a possible D match to TRBD2 (6 bases). V was pared by 5 bases and J by 5 bases, with 11 bases between. The CDR3 runs 13 residues. Germline CDR1 LNHDA, CDR2 SQIVND (reference sequence). CDR3 bases: TGTGCCAGTAGTCAACTGGGGGGAGATACGCAGTATTTT. This translates into CASSQLGGDTQYF. Complete variable domain (other parts from reference TRBV19 and TRBJ2-3): DGGITQSPKYLFRKEGQNVTLSCEQNLNHDAMYWYRQDPGQGLRLIYYSQIVNDFQKGDIAEGYSVSREKKESFPLTVTSAQKNPTAFYLCASSQLGGDTQYFGPGTRLTVL.

This clone turned up a few times. V is TRBV7-2 and J is TRBJ2-7; D possibly corresponds to TRBD2 (6 bases). Germline V gives CDR1 SGHTA, CDR2 FQGNSA. The CDR3 loop spans 17 amino acids. The V and J ends lost 2 bases and 6 bases respectively, with 23 bases between them. CDR3 residues: CASSLPFFLRDSREQYF. In nucleotides, the CDR3 is TGTGCCAGCAGCTTACCCTTCTTTTTGCGGGATAGCCGCGAGCAGTACTTC.

A single count supports this clone. The chain combines TRBV10-3 with TRBJ2-1; the match to TRBD2 covers 7 bases. Germline CDR1 is ENHRY and CDR2 is SYGVKD. Trimming cost V 3 bases and J 4 bases; bases outside gene matches: 9. The CDR3 length is 16 residues. CDR3 region: CAISDGGSGIYNEQFF. DNA for the CDR3: TGTGCCATCAGTGACGGCGGGAGTGGTATTTACAATGAGCAGTTCTTC.

The chain couples TRBV29-1 to TRBJ1-1; TRBD1 is a possible D gene (6 bases). Germline values: CDR1 SQVTM, CDR2 ANQGSEA. The V and J ends lost 0 bases and 10 bases respectively, with 15 bases between them. This CDR3 contains 13 residues. CDR3 bases: TGCAGCGTTGAAGATTCCGGGGGCGAACCAGCTTTCTTT. Its translation: CSVEDSGGEPAFF.

This chain connects TRBV5-1 to TRBJ1-6; D not resolved. Per the germline V gene, CDR1 is SGHRS and CDR2 is YFSETQ. Trimming took 4 bases from V and 11 from J, leaving 13 bases between them. The CDR3 runs to 13 residues. The CDR3 sequence: CASSVGMGAPLHF. CDR3 sequence (DNA): TGCGCCAGCAGCGTTGGCATGGGAGCACCCCTCCACTTT. Full variable domain (missing parts from reference TRBV5-1 and TRBJ1-6): KAGVTQTPRYLIKTRGQQVTLSCSPISGHRSVSWYQQTPGQGLQFLFEYFSETQRNKGNFPGRFSGRQFSNSRSEMNVSTLELGDSALYLCASSVGMGAPLHFGNGTRLTVT.

The chain couples TRBV3-1 (or the pseudogene TRBV3-2) to TRBJ1-2; tentatively, D is TRBD1 (6 bases). The germline gives CDR1 LGHDT, CDR2 YNNKEL (reference sequence). V was pared by 0 bases and J by 5 bases, with 16 bases between. The CDR3 is 16 residues long. DNA for the CDR3: TGTGCCAGCAGCCAAGATGGGGGGGGCGCTGGGTATGGCTACACCTTC. The encoded protein is CASSQDGGGAGYGYTF.

The V and J genes are TRBV5-1 and TRBJ1-4; a possible D gene is TRBD1 (5 bases). Trimming stripped 7 bases from V and 5 bases from J, with 15 bases between. Germline V gene sequence: CDR1 SGHRS, CDR2 YFSETQ. The CDR3 is 14 amino acids. The CDR3 sequence is CASAGGDTNEKLFF. CDR3 DNA sequence: TGCGCCAGCGCCGGGGGAGATACGAATGAAAAACTGTTTTTT.

The V call is TRBV9, the J call TRBJ1-1; D not certain. From germline, CDR1 is SGDLS and CDR2 YYNGEE. The V and J ends lost 0 bases and 4 bases respectively, with 7 bases between them. The CDR3 has 13 amino acids. CDR3: CASSVGPFTEAFF. The CDR3 nucleotides read TGTGCCAGCAGCGTAGGCCCCTTCACTGAAGCTTTCTTT.

This sequence joins TRBV18 and TRBJ1-1; possible D gene TRBD1, 6 bases. The ends were cut back, 3 bases at V and 5 bases at J, with 13 bases in the middle. The CDR3 runs to 14 residues. CDR1 is KGHSH and CDR2 is LQKENI in the germline V gene. CDR3 coding DNA: TGTGCCAGCTCACCCCTGGACAGTGGAACTGAAGCTTTCTTT. It translates to CASSPLDSGTEAFF.

The chain carries TRBV4-3 and TRBJ2-1; 13 bases match TRBD2. CDR3 size: 16 residues. Losses at the gene ends were 1 base for V and 9 bases for J; bases not matched to a gene: 6. The V gene's germline CDR1 is LGHNA and CDR2 YSLEER. For the CDR3, the DNA is TGCGCCAGCAGCCAAGTACTAGCGGGAGGGCCAGGTGAGCAGTTCTTC. It yields the protein CASSQVLAGGPGEQFF.

The count of this clone is one. The CDR3 loop reads CASSLARTVNYGYTF. The CDR3, as DNA: TGTGCCAGCAGCTTAGCGAGAACAGTCAACTATGGCTACACCTTC. This sequence joins TRBV7-2 and TRBJ1-2; D is ambiguous. The CDR3 consists of 15 residues. V lost 0 bases to trimming and J lost 2 bases, with 10 bases between them. CDR1 SGHTA and CDR2 FQGNSA come from the germline V gene.

This rearrangement joins TRBV10-1 to TRBJ2-7; no reliable D call. This CDR3 has 12 residues. Germline V gene data show CDR1 as WNHNN and CDR2 as SYGVQD (reference sequence). The V gene lost 2 bases and the J gene lost 3 bases, with 5 bases spanning the gap. The CDR3 DNA reads TGCGCCAGCAGTGAGGCAGGCTACGAGCAGTACTTC. Amino acids: CASSEAGYEQYF.

The chain recombines TRBV27 with TRBJ1-1; the D is unclear. The CDR3 runs to 13 residues. V was cut by 3 bases and J by 5 bases, with 10 bases left in between. Germline V lookup: CDR1 MNHEY, CDR2 SMNVEV (reference sequence). CDR3 DNA: TGTGCCAGCAGTTTTTTAAGGGAAACTGAAGCTTTCTTT. As protein: CASSFLRETEAFF.

This chain links TRBV7-6 with TRBJ1-3; unclear D gene. The germline gives CDR1 SGHVS, CDR2 FNYEAQ. The CDR3 length is 17 residues. V lost 5 bases, J lost 1 base, and 18 bases lay in between. Here the CDR3 reads CASSQRGASTSGNTIYF. CDR3 sequence (DNA): TGTGCCAGCAGCCAACGAGGAGCGAGCACATCTGGAAACACCATATATTTT.

The gene calls are TRBV19 and TRBJ2-2, with 12 bases that match TRBD2. The CDR3 is made up of 15 amino acids. The V segment lost 7 bases and the J segment 13 bases; nucleotides outside the gene matches: 13. CDR1 is LNHDA, CDR2 SQIVND, per germline (reference sequence). CDR3 in DNA: TGTGCCAGTATTCGGCTAGCGGGAGGGTCAGGCAGGCTGTTTTTT. Its protein is CASIRLAGGSGRLFF.

The chain carries TRBV10-2 and TRBJ2-7; 10 positions match TRBD2. V was pared by 4 bases and J by 3 bases, with 3 bases of the junction left unmatched. The CDR3 has 14 amino acids. Germline V gene lookup returns CDR1 WSHSY and CDR2 SAAADI. The CDR3 DNA is TGCGCCAGCAGTGGGGCTAGCGGGGGCTACGAGCAGTACTTC. It codes for CASSGASGGYEQYF.

This chain connects TRBV6-6 to TRBJ2-7; D tentatively fits TRBD1 or TRBD2 (5 bases each). This CDR3 is built from 13 residues. V lost 5 bases to trimming and J lost 0 bases, with 8 bases between them. Germline V lookup: CDR1 MNHNY, CDR2 SVGAGI (reference sequence). The CDR3: CASSEGHSYEQYF. In DNA, the CDR3 is TGTGCCAGCAGTGAGGGGCACTCCTACGAGCAGTACTTC.

This clone was recorded a few times. The V and J genes are TRBV7-2 and TRBJ2-7, with D perhaps TRBD2 (6 bases). Germline V gene data show CDR1 as SGHTA and CDR2 as FQGNSA. Trimming removed 4 bases from V and 1 base from J, with 11 bases in between. CDR3 length equals 14 residues. CDR3 in DNA: TGTGCCAGCAGCTCCAAAGGGAGGTCCTACGAGCAGTACTTC. Its translation is CASSSKGRSYEQYF.

The CDR3 protein is CAPDRTSGTDTQYF. CDR3 coding DNA: TGTGCCCCGGATCGGACTAGCGGGACAGATACGCAGTATTTT. The chain employs TRBV19 and TRBJ2-3; 11 nucleotides agree with TRBD2. Germline V CDR1 and CDR2: LNHDA, SQIVND (reference sequence). CDR3 length equals 14 residues. J gave up 3 bases and V 11 bases, and 7 bases lay outside the gene matches.